What follows are 16 T cell receptor beta chains derived from one specimen sequenced in a study of blood T cell repertoires in COVID-19 (dated by TCRdb to about 2020). Library preparation employed the immunoSEQ multiplex PCR assay. This is the immuneACCESS table as TCRdb keeps it, with only in-frame sequences that have V and J called. A part of the clones is gone; compared with another copy, unresolved V genes explain less than half, and the rest is unexplained. This sample gives some 220,000 clones in total; 80% to 95% of them show up just once. Clones ranked in the top ten supply more than 0.8% of the sample. Sequences were obtained from peripheral blood. These receptors were obtained from a man aged 25-45 years with COVID-19, enrolled during active disease.

The chain is built from TRBV3-1 (or the pseudogene TRBV3-2) and TRBJ2-7; no definite D call. Germline V gene lookup returns CDR1 LGHDT and CDR2 YNNKEL (reference sequence). Trimming removed 5 bases from V and 3 bases from J, with 5 bases in between. The CDR3 is 11 residues long. Here the CDR3 DNA reads TGTGCCAGCAGCTATAACTACGAGCAGTACTTC. Its protein is CASSYNYEQYF.

The chain couples TRBV11-2 to TRBJ2-7, with 7 bases aligning to TRBD1. The CDR3 runs to 14 residues. V shed 0 bases and J 4 bases; nucleotides not matched to a gene: 3. Germline CDR1 SGHAT, CDR2 FQNNGV. The CDR3 DNA reads TGTGCCAGCAGCTTAGACAGGGGGTCTTACGAGCAGTACTTC. Protein sequence: CASSLDRGSYEQYF. The full variable domain, in which reference TRBV11-2 and TRBJ2-7 provide the parts outside the CDR3, is EAGVAQSPRYKIIEKRQSVAFWCNPISGHATLYWYQQILGQGPKLLIQFQNNGVVDDSQLPKDRFSAERLKGVDSTLKIQPAKLEDSAVYLCASSLDRGSYEQYFGPGTRLTVT.

The gene calls are TRBV9 and TRBJ2-1; 7 bases are a match to TRBD2. The trim removed 2 bases at V and 2 bases at J, leaving 4 bases unmatched. In germline, CDR1 is SGDLS, CDR2 YYNGEE. The CDR3 is 15 amino acids. CDR3 sequence reads: CASSVSLAAYNEQFF. As DNA, the CDR3 is TGTGCCAGCAGCGTTAGTCTAGCGGCCTACAATGAGCAGTTCTTC.

The CDR3 sequence is CASSSGQNNYGYTF. The CDR3 DNA is TGTGCCAGCAGCTCCGGACAGAATAACTATGGCTACACCTTC. The chain has TRBV5-4 and TRBJ1-2; tentatively, D is TRBD1 (6 bases). Germline V lookup: CDR1 SGHNT, CDR2 YYREEE (reference sequence). The CDR3 covers 14 residues. Trimming shortened V by 3 bases and J by 1 base, and 10 bases separated the two germline ends.

Notes on this clone: Other nucleotide sequences from this sample produce the same CDR3. V gene TRBV7-9 combines with J gene TRBJ1-1; TRBD1 agrees at 8 bases. Germline V gives CDR1 SEHNR, CDR2 FQNEAQ (reference sequence). V dropped 5 bases and J dropped 5; count of bases not matched to a gene: 7. The CDR3 length is 14 residues. The CDR3 reads CASSTGQGWTEAFF. The CDR3 DNA reads TGTGCCAGCAGCACTGGACAGGGTTGGACTGAAGCTTTCTTT.

The chain has TRBV7-5 and TRBJ1-5; the D call in the table, TRBD1, was not verified against the DNA. TRBV7-5 is a known pseudogene. The CDR3 is made up of 13 amino acids. The CDR3 here is CVRSTTGNQPQHF. The CDR3 region has the DNA TGTGTCAGAAGCACGACAGGGAATCAGCCCCAGCATTTT.

The J gene is TRBJ2-7, the V gene TRBV6-1; a weak D match, TRBD2 (6 bases). The V gene's germline CDR1 is MNHNS and CDR2 SASEGT. The CDR3 covers 13 residues. With 3 bases removed from V and 9 bases from J, the gap between germline ends came to 15 bases. DNA for the CDR3: TGTGCCAGCAGTGAGGGGGGTAGGGCTGCGCAGTACTTC. It codes for CASSEGGRAAQYF.

This rearrangement joins TRBV3-1 (or the pseudogene TRBV3-2) to TRBJ2-1, with D possibly being TRBD1 (6 bases). Trimming pared 4 bases from V and 6 bases from J, leaving 19 bases between. There are 16 residues in the CDR3. Germline-derived CDR1 and CDR2 are LGHDT and YNNKEL (reference sequence). CDR3 in amino acids: CASSLSTGVSRNEQFF. The CDR3 DNA is TGTGCCAGCAGCCTGTCGACAGGAGTCTCTCGCAATGAGCAGTTCTTC.

This clone appeared a single time. CDR3 sequence reads: CASVPSGTNEKLFF. The CDR3 DNA reads as TGTGCTAGTGTCCCGTCGGGAACTAATGAAAAACTGTTTTTT. The chain links TRBV12-5 to TRBJ1-4; D gene uncertain. CDR3 length: 14 residues. CDR1 is LGHNT and CDR2 is FRNRAP in the germline V gene. Trimming removed 7 bases at V and 1 base at J, with 10 bases between.

The rearrangement links TRBV19 to TRBJ2-2; 8 bases align to TRBD1. Germline trimming cut 9 bases from V and 4 bases from J; bases unmatched to any gene: 7. The germline CDR1 and CDR2 sequences are LNHDA and SQIVND (reference sequence). This CDR3 spans 14 amino acids. In nucleotides, the CDR3 is TGTGCCAGCCTAACAGGGGGTTCCACCGGGGAGCTGTTTTTT. It specifies CASLTGGSTGELFF.

The chain combines TRBV5-4 with TRBJ1-2; D is uncertain. Looked up from germline, CDR1 is SGHNT and CDR2 is YYREEE (reference sequence). The CDR3 contains 16 residues. Trimming shortened V by 7 bases and J by 4 bases, and 23 bases separated the two germline ends. Written as DNA, the CDR3 is TGTGCCAGCTCTTCCCCTGCGGCGGGAGAAGTCTATGGCTACACCTTC. This sequence encodes CASSSPAAGEVYGYTF.

The chain combines TRBV3-1 (or the pseudogene TRBV3-2) with TRBJ1-4, with 7 bases identical to TRBD1. From germline, CDR1 is LGHDT and CDR2 YNNKEL (reference sequence). V lost 8 bases and J lost 3; bases outside the gene matches: 6. CDR3 length equals 14 residues. The CDR3 sequence is CASQRGQANEKLFF. The CDR3 DNA reads TGTGCCAGCCAAAGGGGGCAAGCTAATGAAAAACTGTTTTTT.

In its sample, this clone was seen a few times. The rearrangement uses TRBV14 and TRBJ2-1; D gene unclear. Trimming took 1 base from V and 9 from J, leaving 4 bases between them. The CDR3 runs to 11 residues. CDR1 and CDR2 from the germline V gene are SGHDN and FVKESK. Written as DNA, the CDR3 is TGTGCCAGCAGCCAAGGTAGTGAGCAGTTCTTC. It encodes CASSQGSEQFF.

V gene TRBV10-3 combines with J gene TRBJ1-2, with D unresolved. Trimming removed 2 bases from V and 0 bases from J, with 4 bases in between. The CDR3 contains 13 residues. Per the germline V gene, CDR1 is ENHRY and CDR2 is SYGVKD. The CDR3 here is CAISEGANYGYTF. CDR3 nucleotides: TGTGCCATCAGTGAGGGAGCTAACTATGGCTACACCTTC.

The DNA for the CDR3 is TGTGCCAGCAGTGAAACGGATGGCTACACCTTC. It codes for CASSETDGYTF. This chain uses TRBV6-1 with TRBJ1-2; D gene uncertain. Germline V gene lookup returns CDR1 MNHNS and CDR2 SASEGT. V lost 2 bases to trimming and J lost 6 bases, with 4 bases between them. The CDR3 runs to 11 residues.

The chain uses TRBV29-1 and TRBJ1-1; the match to TRBD1 covers 7 bases. Per germline, CDR1 SQVTM and CDR2 ANQGSEA. V shed 2 bases and J 5 bases; nucleotides not matched to a gene: 5. This CDR3 comprises 13 residues. Here the CDR3 reads CSVETGERTEAFF. Here the CDR3 DNA reads TGCAGCGTTGAAACAGGGGAAAGGACTGAAGCTTTCTTT.